Listed below are T cell receptor beta chains from one sample, sequenced in a study of PD-L1 blockade in urothelial cancer. The assay was immunoSEQ multiplex PCR, and TCRdb's table has in-frame clones only and misses some. In the table there are tens of thousands of clones, about 86% of which are singletons. The sample consisted of PBMCs, taken around atezolizumab (anti-PD-L1) treatment. The source is a man in his 60s with urothelial cancer. The CDR3 runs from the conserved cysteine through the conserved F or W. The D gene is left open where the match is weak. A clone size is listed for some rows: how often the clone was seen (once, few, many), or a class if it is expanded.

TRBD1	TRBV19	few	TRBJ1-5	CASSKGQGGTNQPQHF
.	TRBV5-1	.	TRBJ1-5	CASSPGQNSNQPQHF
.	TRBV19	.	TRBJ2-4	CASSTALYSNIQYF
.	TRBV6-5	.	TRBJ1-5	CASSGGGGNQPQHF
.	TRBV11-1	.	TRBJ1-1	CASSLRGQVNTEAFF
.	TRBV30	.	TRBJ1-2	CAWFQGSGYTF
TRBD1	TRBV4-2	.	TRBJ1-2	CASSQDGGGKIYDYGYTF
TRBD1	TRBV5-1	.	TRBJ2-4	CASSRTGKNIQYF
TRBD1	TRBV5-7	.	TRBJ2-5	CASSRRQGQETQYF
.	TRBV4-3	.	TRBJ2-4	CASSQRRGKNIQYF
TRBD1	TRBV11-2	.	TRBJ1-4	CASSQRTGRNEKLFF
.	TRBV11-3	.	TRBJ1-6	CASSLRGHNNSPLHF
.	TRBV7-9	.	TRBJ2-2	CASSPRGVTGELFF
.	TRBV30	.	TRBJ1-2	CAWSVSFYGYTF
.	TRBV9	.	TRBJ1-4	CASSVTTGSSEKLFF
TRBD1	TRBV11-3	few	TRBJ1-1	CASSEGTGNTEAFF
.	TRBV30	.	TRBJ2-7	CAWSAGGYEQYF
.	TRBV5-1	once	TRBJ1-6	CASSEGEILHF
TRBD2	TRBV15	.	TRBJ2-1	CATSRRTSGGMDEQFF
.	TRBV7-6	.	TRBJ2-3	CASSLTTIGTDTQYF
.	TRBV19	.	TRBJ2-3	CASSGGLAGTDTQYF
TRBD1	TRBV5-1	.	TRBJ1-2	CASSKNPGQGEGYTF
.	TRBV6-1	.	TRBJ1-2	CASNREANYGYTF
.	TRBV7-8	.	TRBJ1-6	CASSSNGVRSPLHF
.	TRBV7-9	.	TRBJ2-1	CASSWPFLGVPYNEQFF
TRBD1	TRBV6-5	.	TRBJ1-2	CASSPGTGVNYGYTF